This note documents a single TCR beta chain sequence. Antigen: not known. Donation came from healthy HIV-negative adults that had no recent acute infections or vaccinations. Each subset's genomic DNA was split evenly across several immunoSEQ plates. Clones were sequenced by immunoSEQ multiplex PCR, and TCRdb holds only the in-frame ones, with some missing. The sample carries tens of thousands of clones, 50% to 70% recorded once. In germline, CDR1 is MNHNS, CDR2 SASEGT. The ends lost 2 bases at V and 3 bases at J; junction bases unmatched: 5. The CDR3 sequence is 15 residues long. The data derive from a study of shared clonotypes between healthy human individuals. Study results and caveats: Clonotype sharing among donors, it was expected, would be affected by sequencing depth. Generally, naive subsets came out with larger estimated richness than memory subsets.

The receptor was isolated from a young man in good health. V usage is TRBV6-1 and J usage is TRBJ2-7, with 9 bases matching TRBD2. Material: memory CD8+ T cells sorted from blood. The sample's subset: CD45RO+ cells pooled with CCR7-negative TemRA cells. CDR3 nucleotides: TGTGCCAGCAGTGAACTTCAACTAGCGGGCTACGAGCAGTACTTC. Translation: CASSELQLAGYEQYF.